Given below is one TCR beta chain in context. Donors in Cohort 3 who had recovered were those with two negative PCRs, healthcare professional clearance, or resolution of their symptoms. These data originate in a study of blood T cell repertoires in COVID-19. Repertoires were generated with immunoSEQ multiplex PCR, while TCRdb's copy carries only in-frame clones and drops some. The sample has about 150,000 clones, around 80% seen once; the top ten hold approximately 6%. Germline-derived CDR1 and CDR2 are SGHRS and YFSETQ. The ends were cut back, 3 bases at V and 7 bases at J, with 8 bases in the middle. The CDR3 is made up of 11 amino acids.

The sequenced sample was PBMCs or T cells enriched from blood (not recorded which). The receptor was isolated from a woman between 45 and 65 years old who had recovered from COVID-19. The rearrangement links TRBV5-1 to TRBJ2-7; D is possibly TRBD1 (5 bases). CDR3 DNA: TGCGCCAGCAGCTCCGACAGAGAGCAGTACTTC. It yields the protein CASSSDREQYF.